The source of this T cell receptor (beta chain) is a study of blood T cell repertoires in COVID-19. Study in general: Samples taken during acute and convalescent COVID-19 were collected in the United States, Italy and Spain. PBMCs, B-cell-depleted T cells, or T cells provided the cDNA or gDNA that made up the material.

In the authors' workflow: Researchers report that nucleated cell counts were estimated from reference gene primer amplification. Using immunoSEQ multiplex PCR, the repertoire was profiled, and TCRdb retains in-frame clones only, with some absent. Clonal size and the V and J genes are those of that table, whereas D and trimming came from the DNA. Altogether 210,000 or so clones are present, 89% being singletons, with the ten largest covering roughly 6.7%. The CDR3 contains 12 residues. Germline-derived CDR1 and CDR2 are SGHRS and YFSETQ. With 5 bases removed from V and 1 base from J, the gap between germline ends came to 6 bases.

This sequence was found in a man in his forties or fifties with acute or convalescent COVID-19. The rearrangement joins TRBV5-1 to TRBJ1-1, with D unresolved. The sequencing input was peripheral blood. The CDR3 spells CASSPGNTEAFF. The CDR3 DNA reads TGCGCCAGCAGTCCAGGGAACACTGAAGCTTTCTTT.